This T cell receptor beta chain emerged from a study of T cells in localized non-small cell lung cancer. The protocol was immunoSEQ multiplex PCR, while the TCRdb copy is restricted to in-frame clones and leaves out a portion. The table has roughly 35,000 clones, around 93% seen once. The study's findings and limits: Higher blood T cell density went with longer overall survival. Investigators sequenced only a single tumor region, leaving heterogeneity possible. Among the top 100 tumor clones, a median around 62 appeared in adjacent lung. Maximal T cell clonality occurred in uninvolved adjacent lung, with tumor ranking below it.

Comment on this clone: Its target is unknown.

The V and J ends lost 3 bases and 1 base, in that order; junction bases with no gene match: 3. The germline gives CDR1 SGHDT, CDR2 YYEEEE. The CDR3 sequence is 14 residues long. The material sequenced was peripheral blood, taken before any cancer treatment. The receptor comes from an older female donor with stage I lung adenocarcinoma. The chain joins TRBV5-6 to TRBJ2-5; 7 positions match TRBD1. The CDR3 sequence is CASSSDRFQETQYF. CDR3 bases: TGTGCCAGCAGCTCGGACAGGTTCCAAGAGACCCAGTACTTC.